This T cell receptor beta chain was sequenced for a study of T cell responses to AZD1222 COVID-19 vaccine. Study as a whole: Second-dose intervals of approximately 4 or approximately 12 weeks were pooled.

Data came from immunoSEQ multiplex PCR; TCRdb stores just in-frame clones and leaves some out. Here the sample spans about 120,000 clones, 90% being singletons. V was pared by 6 bases and J by 7 bases, with 24 bases of the junction left unmatched. Germline V gene data show CDR1 as SGHVS and CDR2 as FQNEAQ. CDR3 size: 19 residues. V is TRBV7-8 and J is TRBJ1-2, with TRBD1 matching over 9 bases. Sequences were derived from peripheral blood, sampled on day 0 of AZD1222 vaccination. The clonotype comes from an adult in good health. The CDR3 nucleotides read TGTGCCAGCAGTTACACCTGGGCCGGGACAGGGTTAATTCGTGGTGGCTACACCTTC. It codes for CASSYTWAGTGLIRGGYTF.